This is a list of T cell receptor beta chains from one sample in a study of identical twins. Each CDR3 protein is one row after TCRdb ran MiXCR on the 5' RACE reads. Of about 890,000 distinct CDR3 sequences in the sample, 12% were seen once. This sample was shared with a second study, whose subject was yellow fever vaccine responses in identical twins.

The sample taken for sequencing was PBMCs. These TCRs come from a young woman in good health. CDR3s include the opening cysteine and the closing phenylalanine or tryptophan. Each record gives: D gene, J gene, clone size, V gene, CDR3 DNA, CDR3 protein. D genes are given only for firm matches. A clone size is listed for some rows: how often the clone was seen (once, few, many), or a class if it is expanded.

TRBD1,TRBJ2-2,few,TRBV5-6,TGTGCCAGCCACCCGGGACAGTACACCGGGGAGCTGTTTTTT,CASHPGQYTGELFF
.,TRBJ2-2,.,TRBV5-4,TGTGCCAGCAGCTATGGGCGATACACCGGGGTGCTGTTTTTT,CASSYGRYTGVLFF
TRBD2,TRBJ2-1,few,TRBV11-2,TGTGCCAGCAGCTTAGATCGGGGTGCGGGACTAGCCTACAATGAGCAGTTCTTC,CASSLDRGAGLAYNEQFF
TRBD2,TRBJ2-1,.,TRBV9,TGTGCCAGCAGCCCTTCGGGAGCGGGGAATGAGCAGTTCTTC,CASSPSGAGNEQFF
.,TRBJ2-1,few,TRBV7-2,TGTGCCAGCAGCTCGGACACCTACTCCTACAATGAGCAGTTCTTC,CASSSDTYSYNEQFF
.,TRBJ2-3,few,TRBV27,TGTGCCAGCAGTTTTCAATACCTCACAGATACGCAGTATTTT,CASSFQYLTDTQYF
.,TRBJ2-5,.,TRBV11-2,TGTGCCAGCAGCTTCTCCCCACTCCAAGAGACCCAGTACTTC,CASSFSPLQETQYF
TRBD2,TRBJ2-1,few,TRBV20-1,TGCAGTGCTAGGTTAGCGGGAGGCGCCTACAATGAGCAGTTCTTC,CSARLAGGAYNEQFF
.,TRBJ2-2,few,TRBV4-1,TGCGCCAGCAGCCGCCAAGGGGGACAGAACACCGGGGAGCTGTTTTTT,CASSRQGGQNTGELFF
.,TRBJ2-5,.,TRBV6-5,TGTGCCAGCAGTTACTCGACATTTCAAGAGACCCAGTACTTC,CASSYSTFQETQYF
.,TRBJ1-2,many,TRBV29-1,TGCAGCGTTGGAGTCAGAACTCATGGCTACACCTTC,CSVGVRTHGYTF
.,TRBJ1-4,few,TRBV2,TGTGCCAGCAGTGAAGTTGGAAATGAAAAACTGTTTTTT,CASSEVGNEKLFF
.,TRBJ2-6,.,TRBV7-9,TGTGCCAGCAGCTTAGCCTCCGGGACTGGGGCCAACGTCCTGACTTTC,CASSLASGTGANVLTF
TRBD2,TRBJ2-1,.,TRBV29-1,TGCAGCGTTGACGGCCTAGCGGGAGAACTCGGATACAATGAGCAGTTCTTC,CSVDGLAGELGYNEQFF
.,TRBJ2-3,few,TRBV10-3,TGTGCCATCAGTAGGTTTTCGACAGATACGCAGTATTTT,CAISRFSTDTQYF
TRBD2,TRBJ2-1,many,TRBV20-1,TGCAGTGCTACACTAGCGGGGGGGTACAATGAGCAGTTCTTC,CSATLAGGYNEQFF
.,TRBJ2-2,.,TRBV6-5,TGTGCCAGCTATCCCGGGGAGCTGTTTTTT,CASYPGELFF
.,TRBJ2-3,.,TRBV20-1,TGCAGTGTTCCACGGTCAACGGATACGCAGTATTTT,CSVPRSTDTQYF
TRBD1,TRBJ2-5,few,TRBV7-6,TGTGCCAGCAGCTTATACGGACAGGGCCAAGAGACCCAGTACTTC,CASSLYGQGQETQYF
.,TRBJ2-5,.,TRBV29-1,TGCAGCGTTGAATTTTTGCAGCAAGAGACCCAGTACTTC,CSVEFLQQETQYF
.,TRBJ1-1,.,TRBV20-1,TGCAGTGCTAGCGACAGTCTAGCTGAAGCTTTCTTT,CSASDSLAEAFF
TRBD1,TRBJ2-2,few,TRBV6-5,TGTGCCAGCAGTTTCCCCCGGACAGGGGACACCGGGGAGCTGTTTTTT,CASSFPRTGDTGELFF
.,TRBJ2-4,.,TRBV20-1,TGCAGTGCTAGAGATGAGGAGGGAGCCAAAAACATTCAGTACTTC,CSARDEEGAKNIQYF
TRBD1,TRBJ2-1,.,TRBV12-3/TRBV12-4,TGTGCCAGCAATCCCACAGGGGGCTCCTACAATGAGCAGTTCTTC,CASNPTGGSYNEQFF
.,TRBJ2-3,many,TRBV29-1,TGCAGCGTTGCTGGGCCCAGGTTAGATACGCAGTATTTT,CSVAGPRLDTQYF
.,TRBJ2-5,.,TRBV7-9,TGTGCCAGCAGCAAGGCCGCGCCCCAAGAGACCCAGTACTTC,CASSKAAPQETQYF
.,TRBJ2-3,few,TRBV6-1,TGTGCCAGCAGTGAATGGTGGCTACCTAGCACAGATACGCAGTATTTT,CASSEWWLPSTDTQYF
.,TRBJ1-1,many,TRBV10-3,TGTGCCATCGTCGACAGATCGAACACTGAAGCTTTCTTT,CAIVDRSNTEAFF
.,TRBJ2-1,.,TRBV27,TGTGCCAGCAGTTTAGCTCTGGCGTACAATGAGCAGTTCTTC,CASSLALAYNEQFF
TRBD2,TRBJ2-1,.,TRBV9,TGTGCCAGCAGCGCTAGCGGGAGGGCATCCGATGAGCAGTTCTTC,CASSASGRASDEQFF
.,TRBJ1-1,many,TRBV2,TGTGCCAGCAGCATACAGGGTGGGGGCACTGAAGCTTTCTTT,CASSIQGGGTEAFF
.,TRBJ2-5,many,TRBV7-8,TGTGCCAGCAGCTTAGGCATTCAAGAGACCCAGTACTTC,CASSLGIQETQYF
.,TRBJ1-2,few,TRBV7-3,TGTGCCAGCAGCCCGGGGGACACCGCTAACTATGGCTACACCTTC,CASSPGDTANYGYTF
.,TRBJ2-1,many,TRBV12-3/TRBV12-4,TGTGCCAGCAGTTTAGCGGCTAGCGTATACAATGAGCAGTTCTTC,CASSLAASVYNEQFF
.,TRBJ1-1,.,TRBV12-3/TRBV12-4,TGTGCCAGCAGTTACGAGGGCTTAGACACTGAAGCTTTCTTT,CASSYEGLDTEAFF
.,TRBJ1-2,few,TRBV6-5,TGTGCCAGCAGCTTCTCCATCATCGGAAGACCCTCCGGAGGCTACACCTTC,CASSFSIIGRPSGGYTF
TRBD1,TRBJ1-1,few,TRBV20-1,TGCAGGTACGACAGGGGAGCAACTGAAGCTTTCTTT,CRYDRGATEAFF
TRBD1,TRBJ1-1,.,TRBV5-1,TGCGCCAGCAGCATGGGGACAGGGGGCACTGAAGCTTTCTTT,CASSMGTGGTEAFF
.,TRBJ2-7,.,TRBV7-9,TGTGCCAGCAGCTTGGAGGGGGGAAACGAGCAGTACTTC,CASSLEGGNEQYF
TRBD2,TRBJ2-3,few,TRBV29-1,TGCAGCGTTGTCCGGGGGGGGCCCACAGATACGCAGTATTTT,CSVVRGGPTDTQYF
.,TRBJ1-3,.,TRBV20-1,TGCAGTGCTAGAGGAATTGATATCTCAGGGTTCGGGAGAAACACCATATATTTT,CSARGIDISGFGRNTIYF
.,TRBJ2-1,few,TRBV4-1,TGCGCCAGCAGCCAAGATGAGGCGGGACCTATTTACAATGAGCAGTTCTTC,CASSQDEAGPIYNEQFF
.,TRBJ2-3,few,TRBV5-6,TGTGCCAGCAGCTCCGGGACCCTACAGCGGGCGTATTTT,CASSSGTLQRAYF
.,TRBJ2-1,many,TRBV9,TGTGCCAGCAGCGCGCCCTCTTCATGGTATTCCCAAAATGAGCAGTTCTTC,CASSAPSSWYSQNEQFF
TRBD1,TRBJ1-5,many,TRBV5-5,TGTGCCAGCAGCTCAGAAGGACAGGGGAATCAGCCCCAGCATTTT,CASSSEGQGNQPQHF
.,TRBJ1-5,.,TRBV6-1,TGTGCCAGCAGTGATGAGGGTCTGATATTGATTAATAGCAATCAGCCCCAGCATTTT,CASSDEGLILINSNQPQHF
.,TRBJ2-5,.,TRBV27,TGTGCCAGCAAATTCGTGCAGGGGGAGACCCAGTACTTC,CASKFVQGETQYF
.,TRBJ1-5,.,TRBV3-1,TGTGCCAGCAGCCAAGATAACGGTAATCAGCCCCAGCATTTT,CASSQDNGNQPQHF
.,TRBJ2-2,few,TRBV2,TGTGCCAGCAGTGAGTTCCACAGGGAGGCCGGGGAGCTGTTTTTT,CASSEFHREAGELFF
TRBD2,TRBJ2-1,.,TRBV2,TGTGCCAGCAGTGTCTGGTGGACTAGCGGGGTCGGTGAGCAGTTCTTC,CASSVWWTSGVGEQFF